This paragraph covers one T cell receptor (beta chain) sequence. The antigen remains undetermined. The germline CDR1 and CDR2 sequences are MGHDK and SYGVNS. This CDR3 is built from 17 residues. V dropped 3 bases and J dropped 4; count of bases not matched to a gene: 9. The assay was immunoSEQ multiplex PCR, and TCRdb's table has in-frame clones only and misses some. Here the sample spans fewer than 8,500 clones, less than 65% being singletons. The source of the sample is a study of radiation and T cells in renal cell carcinoma. Described treatment: treatment-naive control, cytoreductive nephrectomy. Controls were unirradiated tumors from treatment-naive cytoreductive nephrectomy patients. Study-wide points: In nephrectomy-only tumors, top 100 clonotypes averaged about 45%, versus 54% irradiated.

The material was tumor tissue, obtained from a patient whose treatment was nephrectomy without radiotherapy. The receptor was derived from a woman in her seventies with renal cell carcinoma. The chain joins TRBV25-1 to TRBJ1-4, with 9 bases matching TRBD1. The CDR3 DNA is TGTGCCAGCAGTGACGAGACAGGGGGATTTCGTAATGAAAAACTGTTTTTT. It yields the protein CASSDETGGFRNEKLFF. The variable domain in full, completed from reference TRBV25-1 and TRBJ1-4, reads EADIYQTPRYLVIGTGKKITLECSQTMGHDKMYWYQQDPGMELHLIHYSYGVNSTEKGDLSSESTVSRIRTEHFPLTLESARPSHTSQYLCASSDETGGFRNEKLFFGSGTQLSVL.